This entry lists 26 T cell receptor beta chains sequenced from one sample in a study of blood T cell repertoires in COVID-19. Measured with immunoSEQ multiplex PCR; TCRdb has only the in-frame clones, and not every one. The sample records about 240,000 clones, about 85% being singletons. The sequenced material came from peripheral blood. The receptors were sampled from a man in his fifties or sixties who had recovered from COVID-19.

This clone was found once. CDR3 residues: CASSLRGGPGEQYF. The CDR3 bases are TGTGCCAGCAGCTTACGGGGGGGCCCTGGCGAGCAGTACTTC. The J gene is TRBJ2-7, the V gene TRBV13; 8 nucleotides line up with TRBD2. Germline trimming cut 2 bases from V and 6 bases from J; bases unmatched to any gene: 6. CDR1 and CDR2 from the germline V gene are PRHDT and FYEKMQ (reference sequence). The CDR3 spans 14 residues.

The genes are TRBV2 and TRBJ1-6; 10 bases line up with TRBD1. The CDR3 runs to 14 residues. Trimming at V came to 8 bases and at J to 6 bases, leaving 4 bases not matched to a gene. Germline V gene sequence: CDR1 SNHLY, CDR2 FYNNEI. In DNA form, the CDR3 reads TGTGCCAGCTCGGGACAGGGGTTTAATTCACCCCTCCACTTT. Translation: CASSGQGFNSPLHF.

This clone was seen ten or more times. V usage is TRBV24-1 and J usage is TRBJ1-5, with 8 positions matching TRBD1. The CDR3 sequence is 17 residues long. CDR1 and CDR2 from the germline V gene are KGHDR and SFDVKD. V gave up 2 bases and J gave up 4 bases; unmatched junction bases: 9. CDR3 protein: CATSDSRTGPQNQPQHF. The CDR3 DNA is TGTGCCACCAGTGATTCGCGGACAGGGCCGCAGAATCAGCCCCAGCATTTT.

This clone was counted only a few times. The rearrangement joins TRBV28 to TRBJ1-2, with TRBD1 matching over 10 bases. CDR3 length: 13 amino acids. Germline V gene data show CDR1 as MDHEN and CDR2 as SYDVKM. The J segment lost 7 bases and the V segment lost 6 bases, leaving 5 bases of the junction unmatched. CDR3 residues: CASRDRGRFGYTF. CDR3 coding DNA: TGTGCCAGCAGAGACAGGGGGCGGTTTGGCTACACCTTC.

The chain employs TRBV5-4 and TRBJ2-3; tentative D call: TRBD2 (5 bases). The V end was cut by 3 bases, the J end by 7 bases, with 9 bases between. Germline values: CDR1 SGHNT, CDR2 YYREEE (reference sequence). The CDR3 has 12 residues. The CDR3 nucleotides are TGTGCCAGCAGCTCCGAGGGATATACGCAGTATTTT. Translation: CASSSEGYTQYF.

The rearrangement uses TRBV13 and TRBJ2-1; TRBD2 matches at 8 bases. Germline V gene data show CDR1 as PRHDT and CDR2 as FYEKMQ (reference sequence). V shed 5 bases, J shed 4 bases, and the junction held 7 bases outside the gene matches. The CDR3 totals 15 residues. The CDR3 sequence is CASSNPGLGYNEQFF. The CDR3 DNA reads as TGTGCCAGCAGCAACCCGGGACTAGGATACAATGAGCAGTTCTTC.

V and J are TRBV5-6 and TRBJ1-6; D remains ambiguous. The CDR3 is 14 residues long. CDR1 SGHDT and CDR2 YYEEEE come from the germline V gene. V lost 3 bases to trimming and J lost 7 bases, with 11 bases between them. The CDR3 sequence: CASSSQAKNSPLHF. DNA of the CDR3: TGTGCCAGCAGCTCCCAAGCGAAGAATTCACCCCTCCACTTT.

CDR3 nucleotides: TGTGCCAGCAGTTTACGACAAAATTCACCCCTCCACTTT. This encodes CASSLRQNSPLHF. V usage is TRBV27 and J usage is TRBJ1-6; the D is unclear. V was shortened by 2 bases and J by 7 bases, with 6 bases between the two germline ends. The V gene's germline CDR1 is MNHEY and CDR2 SMNVEV (reference sequence). This CDR3 has 13 residues.

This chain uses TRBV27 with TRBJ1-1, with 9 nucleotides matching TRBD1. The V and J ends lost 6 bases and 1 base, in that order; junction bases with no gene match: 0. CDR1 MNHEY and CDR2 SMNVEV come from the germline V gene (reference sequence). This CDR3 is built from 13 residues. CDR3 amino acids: CASRDRGNTEAFF. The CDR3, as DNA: TGTGCCAGCAGGGACAGGGGGAACACTGAAGCTTTCTTT.

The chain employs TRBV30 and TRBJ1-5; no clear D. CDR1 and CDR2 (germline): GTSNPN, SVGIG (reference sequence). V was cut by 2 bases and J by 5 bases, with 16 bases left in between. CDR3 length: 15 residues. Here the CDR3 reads CAWSPGPGGHQPQHF. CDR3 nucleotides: TGTGCCTGGAGTCCGGGCCCAGGCGGGCATCAGCCCCAGCATTTT. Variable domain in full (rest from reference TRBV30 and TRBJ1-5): SQTIHQWPATLVQPVGSPLSLECTVEGTSNPNLYWYRQAAGRGLQLLFYSVGIGQISSEVPQNLSASRPQDRQFILSSKKLLLSDSGFYLCAWSPGPGGHQPQHFGDGTRLSIL.

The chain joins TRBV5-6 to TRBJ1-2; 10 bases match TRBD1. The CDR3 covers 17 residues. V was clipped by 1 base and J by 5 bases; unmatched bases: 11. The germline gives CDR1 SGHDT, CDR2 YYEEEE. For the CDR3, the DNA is TGTGCCAGCAGCTTGATCGGGTGGGGACAGGGGACATATGGCTACACCTTC. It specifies CASSLIGWGQGTYGYTF.

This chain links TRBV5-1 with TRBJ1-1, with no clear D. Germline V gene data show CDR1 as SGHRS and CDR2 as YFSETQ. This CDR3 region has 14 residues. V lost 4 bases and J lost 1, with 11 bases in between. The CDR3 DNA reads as TGCGCCAGCAGCCCACAAACCTCGAACACTGAAGCTTTCTTT. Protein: CASSPQTSNTEAFF.

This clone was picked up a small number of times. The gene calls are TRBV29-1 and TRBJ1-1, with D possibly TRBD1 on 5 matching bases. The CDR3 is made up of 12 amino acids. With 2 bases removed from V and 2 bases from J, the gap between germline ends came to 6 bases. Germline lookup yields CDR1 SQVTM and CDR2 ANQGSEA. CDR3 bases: TGCAGCGTTGAACAGGGAAACACTGAAGCTTTCTTT. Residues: CSVEQGNTEAFF.

The CDR3 region has the DNA TGTGCCAGCAGTCGACAGGGTAACCTAGGTCTTGTTGAAGCTTTCTTT. This translates into CASSRQGNLGLVEAFF. J is TRBJ1-1 and V is TRBV6-6, with 7 positions matching TRBD1. This CDR3 is 16 amino acids long. Trimming took 5 bases from V and 7 from J; bases not matched to a gene: 16. CDR1 and CDR2 from the germline V gene are MNHNY and SVGAGI (reference sequence).

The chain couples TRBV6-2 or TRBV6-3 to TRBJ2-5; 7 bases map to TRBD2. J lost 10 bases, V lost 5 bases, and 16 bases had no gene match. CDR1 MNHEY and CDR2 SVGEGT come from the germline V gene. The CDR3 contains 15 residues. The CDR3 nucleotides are TGTGCCAGCAGTGGGTCACTAGCGTCGACGAGGCTCCAGTACTTC. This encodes CASSGSLASTRLQYF.

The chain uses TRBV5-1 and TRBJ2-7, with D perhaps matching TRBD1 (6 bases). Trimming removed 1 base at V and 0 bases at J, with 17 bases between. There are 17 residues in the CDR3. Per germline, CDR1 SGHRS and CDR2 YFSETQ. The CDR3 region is CASSLSPLGAYSYEQYV. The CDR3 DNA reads TGCGCCAGCAGCTTGAGTCCTCTGGGGGCTTACTCCTACGAGCAGTACGTC.

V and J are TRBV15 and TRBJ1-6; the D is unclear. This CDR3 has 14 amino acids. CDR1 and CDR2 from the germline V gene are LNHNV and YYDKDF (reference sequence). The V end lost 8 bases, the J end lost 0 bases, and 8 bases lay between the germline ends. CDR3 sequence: CATRGSSYNSPLHF. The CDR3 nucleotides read TGTGCCACCCGAGGGAGCTCCTATAATTCACCCCTCCACTTT.

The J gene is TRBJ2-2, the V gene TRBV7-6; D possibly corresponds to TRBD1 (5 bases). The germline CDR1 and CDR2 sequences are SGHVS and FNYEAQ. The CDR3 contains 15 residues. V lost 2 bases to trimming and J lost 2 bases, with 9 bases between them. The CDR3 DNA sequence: TGTGCCAGCAGCTTAAACAGGATAAACACCGGGGAGCTGTTTTTT. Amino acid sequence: CASSLNRINTGELFF. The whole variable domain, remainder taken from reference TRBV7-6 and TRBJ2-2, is GAGVSQSPRYKVTKRGQDVALRCDPISGHVSLYWYRQALGQGPEFLTYFNYEAQQDKSGLPNDRFSAERPEGSISTLTIQRTEQRDSAMYRCASSLNRINTGELFFGEGSRLTVL.

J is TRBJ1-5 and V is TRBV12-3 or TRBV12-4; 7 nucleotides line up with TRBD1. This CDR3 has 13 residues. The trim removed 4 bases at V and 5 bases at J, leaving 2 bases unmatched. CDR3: CASSWGQYQPQHF. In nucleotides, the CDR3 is TGTGCCAGCAGTTGGGGACAGTATCAGCCCCAGCATTTT.

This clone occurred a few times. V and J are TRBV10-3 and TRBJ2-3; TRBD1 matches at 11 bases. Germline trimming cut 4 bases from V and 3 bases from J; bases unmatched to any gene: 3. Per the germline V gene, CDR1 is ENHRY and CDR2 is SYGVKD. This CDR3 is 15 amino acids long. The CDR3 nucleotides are TGTGCCATCAGTGGGGGACAGGGGGTAACAGATACGCAGTATTTT. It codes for CAISGGQGVTDTQYF.

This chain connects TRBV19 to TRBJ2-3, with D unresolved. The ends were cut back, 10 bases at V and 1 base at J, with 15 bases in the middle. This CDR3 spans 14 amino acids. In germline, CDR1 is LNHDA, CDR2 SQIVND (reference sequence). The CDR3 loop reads CATRTTSGTDTQYF. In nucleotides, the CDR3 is TGTGCCACCAGAACTACCTCTGGCACAGATACGCAGTATTTT.

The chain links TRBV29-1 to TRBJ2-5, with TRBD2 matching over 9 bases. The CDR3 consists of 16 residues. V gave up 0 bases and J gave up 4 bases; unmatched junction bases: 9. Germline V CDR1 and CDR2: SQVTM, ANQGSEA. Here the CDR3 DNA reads TGCAGCGTTGAAGATCGGCTAGCGGGGCCGGGAGAGACCCAGTACTTC. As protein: CSVEDRLAGPGETQYF. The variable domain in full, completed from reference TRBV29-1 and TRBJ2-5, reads SAVISQKPSRDICQRGTSLTIQCQVDSQVTMMFWYRQQPGQSLTLIATANQGSEATYESGFVIDKFPISRPNLTFSTLTVSNMSPEDSSIYLCSVEDRLAGPGETQYFGPGTRLLVL.

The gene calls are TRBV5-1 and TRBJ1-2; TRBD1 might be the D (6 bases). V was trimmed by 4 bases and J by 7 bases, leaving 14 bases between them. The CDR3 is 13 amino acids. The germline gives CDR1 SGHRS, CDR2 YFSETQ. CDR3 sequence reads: CASSDTGLRGYTF. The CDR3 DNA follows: TGCGCCAGCAGCGATACAGGGTTACGTGGCTACACCTTC. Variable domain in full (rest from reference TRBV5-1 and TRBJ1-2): KAGVTQTPRYLIKTRGQQVTLSCSPISGHRSVSWYQQTPGQGLQFLFEYFSETQRNKGNFPGRFSGRQFSNSRSEMNVSTLELGDSALYLCASSDTGLRGYTFGSGTRLTVV.

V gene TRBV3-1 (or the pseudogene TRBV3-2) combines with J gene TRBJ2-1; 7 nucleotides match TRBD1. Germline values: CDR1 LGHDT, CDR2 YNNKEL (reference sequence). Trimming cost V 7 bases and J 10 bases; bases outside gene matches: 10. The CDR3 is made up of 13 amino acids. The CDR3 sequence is CASTYKQGFEQFF. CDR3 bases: TGTGCCAGCACCTACAAACAGGGGTTCGAGCAGTTCTTC.

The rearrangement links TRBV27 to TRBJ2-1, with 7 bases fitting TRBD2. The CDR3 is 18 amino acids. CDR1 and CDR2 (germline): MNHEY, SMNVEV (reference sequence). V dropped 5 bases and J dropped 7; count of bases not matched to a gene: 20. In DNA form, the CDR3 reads TGTGCCAGCAGTAGCAAACCGCCGGGACTATGGGTGGGGAATGAGCAGTTCTTC. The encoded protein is CASSSKPPGLWVGNEQFF.

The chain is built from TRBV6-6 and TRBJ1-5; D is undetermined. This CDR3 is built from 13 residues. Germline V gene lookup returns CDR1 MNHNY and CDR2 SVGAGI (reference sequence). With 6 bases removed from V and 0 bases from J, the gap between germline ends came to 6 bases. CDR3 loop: CASRPSSNQPQHF. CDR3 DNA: TGTGCCAGCAGGCCGAGTAGCAATCAGCCCCAGCATTTT.